This T cell receptor beta chain is from a study of cytomegalovirus exposure and HLA in healthy donors. V lost 3 bases to trimming and J lost 7 bases; unmatched junction nucleotides: 4. There are 13 residues in the CDR3. Germline V gives CDR1 SGHRS, CDR2 YFSETQ. The assay was immunoSEQ multiplex PCR, and TCRdb's table has in-frame clones only and misses some. Of tens of thousands of clones in the sample, about 90% are singletons; the top ten hold under 7.5%. As for this clone: Its antigen is currently unknown.

Study results and limitations: The study found most TCR sequences rare, yet found some public TCRs in many donors. Among TCR beta chains, those listed as cytomegalovirus-associated numbered some 170.

This TCR derives from a woman in her thirties in good health and CMV-seronegative. This chain connects TRBV5-1 to TRBJ1-5; 7 nucleotides line up with TRBD1. Sequenced material: PBMCs. The DNA of the CDR3 is TGCGCCAGCAGCTCGACAGGGACACAGCCCCAGCATTTT. The encoded protein is CASSSTGTQPQHF. Using reference TRBV5-1 and TRBJ1-5 for the parts outside the CDR3, the full variable domain is KAGVTQTPRYLIKTRGQQVTLSCSPISGHRSVSWYQQTPGQGLQFLFEYFSETQRNKGNFPGRFSGRQFSNSRSEMNVSTLELGDSALYLCASSSTGTQPQHFGDGTRLSIL.